This T cell receptor beta chain came from a study of blood T cell repertoires in COVID-19. Study details: Italy, Spain and the United States were the sources of the convalescent and acute COVID-19 samples. PBMCs, B-cell-depleted T cells, or T cells provided the cDNA or gDNA that made up the material.

In the authors' methods: The assay estimated nucleated cells by amplifying reference gene primers. The table came from immunoSEQ multiplex PCR; TCRdb's copy has only in-frame clones and leaves some out. V and J calls and clone size come straight from that table; D and trimming were deduced from the DNA. The profile shows roughly 150,000 clones, roughly 84% of them singletons. The sequenced sample was peripheral blood. The sequence came from a woman older than 75 with active or convalescent COVID-19.

The CDR3 region is CASRLTGDRSPLHF. The CDR3 DNA follows: TGTGCCAGCAGGTTGACAGGGGATAGGTCACCCCTCCACTTT. The chain recombines TRBV7-9 with TRBJ1-6; 8 bases match TRBD1. V was pared by 6 bases and J by 10 bases, with 8 bases of the junction left unmatched. Germline CDR1 SEHNR, CDR2 FQNEAQ (reference sequence). CDR3 length equals 14 residues.